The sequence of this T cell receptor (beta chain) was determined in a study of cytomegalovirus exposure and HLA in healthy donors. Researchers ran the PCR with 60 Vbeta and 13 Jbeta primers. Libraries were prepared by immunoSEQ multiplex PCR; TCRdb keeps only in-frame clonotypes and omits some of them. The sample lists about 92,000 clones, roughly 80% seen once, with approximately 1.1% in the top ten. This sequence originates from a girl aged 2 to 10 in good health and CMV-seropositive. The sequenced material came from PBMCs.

The CDR3 reads CASSPKAGNTDTQYF. The CDR3 bases are TGTGCCAGCAGCCCCAAAGCGGGGAACACAGATACGCAGTATTTT. The chain carries TRBV9 and TRBJ2-3, with TRBD2 matching over 7 bases. Germline lookup yields CDR1 SGDLS and CDR2 YYNGEE. This CDR3 contains 15 residues. V gave up 4 bases and J gave up 2 bases; unmatched junction bases: 7. The full variable domain, completed using reference TRBV9 and TRBJ2-3, is DSGVTQTPKHLITATGQRVTLRCSPRSGDLSVYWYQQSLDQGLQFLIQYYNGEERAKGNILERFSAQQFPDLHSELNLSSLELGDSALYFCASSPKAGNTDTQYFGPGTRLTVL.